Below are 17 T cell receptor beta chains sequenced from a single sample in a study of shared clonotypes between healthy human individuals (dated by TCRdb to the early 2020s). The library came from the immunoSEQ multiplex PCR assay. The table was pulled from immuneACCESS by TCRdb, which kept in-frame rearrangements only. Such tables lose some clones; where checked, under half of the loss comes from unresolved V genes, and the rest has no known cause. Across this sample there are about 2.2 million clones, with 93% seen only once. Of the sample, under 2% is held by the ten largest clones. CD8 naive samples were obtained by positive selection for CCR7 among CD45RO-negative cells, yielding a CD45RA+CCR7+ population from which TemRA cells were excluded. The material sequenced was naive CD8+ T cells from PBMCs. The sample's cell subset or site, from its label and the paper: CD45RA+CCR7+. The receptors derive from a man aged 18-30 years in good health. Some clones in this sample may be carry-over from other donors' samples.

This chain uses TRBV27 with TRBJ1-4; unclear D gene. Germline V CDR1 and CDR2: MNHEY, SMNVEV (reference sequence). The CDR3 runs 14 residues. V gave up 4 bases and J gave up 3 bases, with 9 bases separating them. CDR3 residues: CASSYRASNEKLFF. The CDR3 region has the DNA TGTGCCAGCAGTTACCGGGCCTCTAATGAAAAACTGTTTTTT.

J is TRBJ1-3 and V is TRBV7-9; D gene uncertain. The CDR3 has 14 residues. CDR1 SEHNR and CDR2 FQNEAQ come from the germline V gene (reference sequence). Between the trimmed V and J ends, which lost 6 bases and 4 bases, there was a span of 13 bases. The CDR3 DNA is TGTGCCAGCAGTGGTGAGCTCTCCGGAAACACCATATATTTT. Translated: CASSGELSGNTIYF.

The chain couples TRBV25-1 to TRBJ2-7; D gene unclear. CDR3 length equals 12 residues. CDR1 is MGHDK, CDR2 SYGVNS, per germline. Trimming removed 5 bases from V and 4 bases from J, with 9 bases in between. The DNA for the CDR3 is TGTGCCAGCAGTCCTCTAGGGTACGAGCAGTACTTC. Its protein is CASSPLGYEQYF.

This clone was detected only once. This sequence joins TRBV7-8 and TRBJ2-7; tentatively, D is TRBD1 (5 bases). V lost 5 bases to trimming and J lost 1 base, with 12 bases between them. The CDR3 is 14 amino acids. Per germline, CDR1 SGHVS and CDR2 FQNEAQ. Written as DNA, the CDR3 is TGTGCCAGCAGCAGCAGGGTAGGGTCCTACGAGCAGTACTTC. Its protein is CASSSRVGSYEQYF.

V and J are TRBV5-5 and TRBJ2-5; D is unclear. Germline CDR1 and CDR2: SGHKS and YYEKEE (reference sequence). The CDR3 length is 15 residues. Trimming removed 0 bases at V and 2 bases at J, with 11 bases between. CDR3 DNA sequence: TGTGCCAGCAGCTTGGCCGGGCAGGAGCAAGAGACCCAGTACTTC. This translates into CASSLAGQEQETQYF.

CDR3 DNA sequence: TGTGCCAGCAGGAGGACAGGGTCTAGCACAGATACGCAGTATTTT. Its translation is CASRRTGSSTDTQYF. V and J are TRBV6-5 and TRBJ2-3; 8 bases agree with TRBD1. Losses at the gene ends were 6 bases for V and 0 bases for J; bases not matched to a gene: 5. This CDR3 has 15 amino acids. Germline values: CDR1 MNHEY, CDR2 SVGAGI.

V gene TRBV5-1 combines with J gene TRBJ2-3; D ambiguous. The CDR3 runs 17 residues. Germline CDR1 and CDR2: SGHRS and YFSETQ. Trimming left V 2 bases short and J 5 bases short, with 21 bases between. The CDR3 here is CASSFLPPPGVEDTQYF. CDR3 DNA: TGCGCCAGCAGCTTTCTCCCACCCCCCGGAGTGGAAGATACGCAGTATTTT.

The chain has TRBV28 and TRBJ1-1; TRBD1 is a possible D gene (6 bases). The CDR3 has 19 amino acids. V shed 3 bases and J shed 1 base, with 24 bases lying between them. The V gene's germline CDR1 is MDHEN and CDR2 SYDVKM. The CDR3 loop reads CASSFVVDRSPSQNTEAFF. The CDR3 DNA follows: TGTGCCAGCAGTTTTGTAGTCGACAGGAGCCCATCCCAGAACACTGAAGCTTTCTTT.

Concerning this clone itself: This same CDR3 is encoded by further DNA sequences in the sample. The chain joins TRBV9 to TRBJ2-3; 10 bases are shared with TRBD2. With 0 bases clipped from V and 2 bases from J, the junction kept 6 bases outside the gene matches. The CDR3 runs 17 residues. Germline V lookup: CDR1 SGDLS, CDR2 YYNGEE. The CDR3 DNA sequence: TGTGCCAGCAGCGTAGGTCGGCTAGCGGGAGACACAGATACGCAGTATTTT. Translated: CASSVGRLAGDTDTQYF.

The J gene is TRBJ2-1, the V gene TRBV7-3, with TRBD2 matching 8 bases. The germline V gene encodes CDR1 SGHTA and CDR2 FQGTGA. The length of the CDR3 is 14 residues. Germline trimming cut 5 bases from V and 4 bases from J; bases unmatched to any gene: 4. Here the CDR3 reads CASSPGLVYNEQFF. CDR3 DNA: TGTGCCAGCAGCCCGGGACTAGTGTACAATGAGCAGTTCTTC.

The rearrangement joins TRBV15 to TRBJ1-2, with D possibly matching TRBD1 (5 bases). Trimming removed 4 bases at V and 1 base at J, with 10 bases between. Germline CDR1 LNHNV, CDR2 YYDKDF (reference sequence). The CDR3 is 14 residues long. The CDR3 sequence is CATSTRDSNYGYTF. As DNA, the CDR3 is TGTGCCACCAGCACTAGAGACAGTAACTATGGCTACACCTTC.

The rearrangement links TRBV6-6 to TRBJ2-1; the D call may be TRBD1 or TRBD2 (5 bases each). This CDR3 contains 13 residues. The germline CDR1 and CDR2 sequences are MNHNY and SVGAGI (reference sequence). V was shortened by 6 bases and J by 8 bases, with 14 bases between the two germline ends. The CDR3 here is CASSLGPAYEQFF. Written as DNA, the CDR3 is TGTGCCAGCAGCCTGGGACCGGCGTATGAGCAGTTCTTC.

The chain is built from TRBV28 and TRBJ2-1, with TRBD1 matching over 9 bases. The length of the CDR3 is 14 residues. CDR1 is MDHEN, CDR2 SYDVKM, per germline. Trimming removed 11 bases from V and 3 bases from J; junction bases left unmatched: 8. The CDR3 DNA follows: TGTGCCGAGTCGACAGGGGGGATCTACAATGAGCAGTTCTTC. It yields the protein CAESTGGIYNEQFF.

This clone was recorded once. V is TRBV21-1 and J is TRBJ1-1; the DNA was not compared with TRBD1, the D call given in the table. TRBV21-1 is a known pseudogene. This CDR3 region has 14 residues. The CDR3: CASSKVGQNTEAFF. The CDR3 nucleotides are TGTGCCAGCAGCAAAGTGGGGCAGAACACTGAAGCTTTCTTT.

This rearrangement joins TRBV27 to TRBJ2-2; D unresolved. Deletions cut 2 bases from V and 0 bases from J, with 7 bases between. This CDR3 is built from 15 residues. CDR1 is MNHEY, CDR2 SMNVEV, per germline (reference sequence). DNA for the CDR3: TGTGCCAGCAGTTTAATGGGCGCGAACACCGGGGAGCTGTTTTTT. As protein: CASSLMGANTGELFF.

This chain links TRBV4-1 with TRBJ1-2, with D unresolved. CDR3 size: 14 residues. The V gene lost 1 base and the J gene lost 8 bases, with 14 bases spanning the gap. Germline CDR1 reads MGHRA; CDR2 reads YSYEKL. The chain's CDR3 is CASSQVQGIRGYTF. DNA of the CDR3: TGCGCCAGCAGCCAAGTACAAGGGATTCGGGGCTACACCTTC.

The chain carries TRBV5-8 and TRBJ1-4; D possibly corresponds to TRBD1 (5 bases). The ends were cut back, 3 bases at V and 8 bases at J, with 17 bases in the middle. Germline V gives CDR1 SGHTS, CDR2 YDEGEE. There are 15 residues in the CDR3. The CDR3 loop is CASSSFVFKGEKLFF. CDR3 DNA: TGTGCCAGCAGCTCTTTTGTATTTAAGGGGGAAAAACTGTTTTTT.